Reported below is one T cell receptor beta chain. This sample stems from a study of blood T cell repertoires in COVID-19. Looking at the study overall: Specimens from acute and convalescent COVID-19 originated in the United States, Italy and Spain.

Assay used: immunoSEQ multiplex PCR; TCRdb lists only in-frame clones, some missing. The profile shows roughly 62,000 clones, around 90% of them singletons. The CDR3 has 16 residues. Germline V gene sequence: CDR1 SGHNT, CDR2 YYREEE (reference sequence). Trimming took 4 bases from V and 2 from J; bases not matched to a gene: 9. This receptor was identified in a human donor with acute or convalescent COVID-19. The donor label of this sample is uncertain. The chain employs TRBV5-4 and TRBJ2-1; TRBD2 matches at 7 bases. Sample: peripheral blood. The CDR3 sequence: CASSPKEGGPYNEQFF. CDR3 DNA sequence: TGTGCCAGCAGCCCTAAGGAGGGAGGGCCCTACAATGAGCAGTTCTTC.